The 3 T cell receptor beta chains given below trace back to one sample, sequenced in a study of T cell clonality in common variable immunodeficiency. Study conclusions and caveats: Common variable immunodeficiency TCR beta sequences reportedly had fewer deletions and N-nucleotide insertions.

Libraries were prepared by immunoSEQ multiplex PCR; TCRdb keeps only in-frame clonotypes and omits some of them. The specimen has fewer than 25,000 clones, none found just once. Their antigens remain unidentified. Material for sequencing was peripheral blood mononuclear cells. These receptor sequences come from a human donor with common variable immunodeficiency.

Turning to this clone: The CDR3 end lies 3 residues beyond the end of the read and is filled in from the germline J gene. The J gene is TRBJ2-7, the V gene TRBV19; 8 bases align to TRBD1. Trimming took 4 bases from V and 3 from J; bases not matched to a gene: 5. The CDR3 runs to 14 residues. CDR1 and CDR2 (germline): LNHDA, SQIVND (reference sequence). This chain's CDR3 is CASSKGTGVYEQYF. The sequenced part of the CDR3 DNA is TGTGCCAGTAGTAAGGGGACAGGAGTCTACGAG.

This clone was seen at least ten times. CDR3 bases read: TGCAGTGCTAGAGCCTTCGGACAGATATTTGGTTCAGACATT. It specifies CSARAFGQIFGSDI. The whole CDR3 region reads CSARAFGQIFGSDIQYF. The chain recombines TRBV20-1 with TRBJ2-4; D may be TRBD1 (6 bases). The read terminates 3 residues before the CDR3 end, so the remaining end is supplied by the germline J gene. V was clipped by 1 base and J by 8 bases, with 24 bases between them. The CDR3 spans 17 residues. Germline CDR1 and CDR2: DFQATT and SNEGSKA (reference sequence).

Concerning this clone itself: Read data end 3 residues before the CDR3 end; the end is taken from the germline J gene. V is TRBV6-1 and J is TRBJ2-3, with 13 nucleotides matching TRBD2. The CDR3 sequence is 14 residues long. Per germline, CDR1 MNHNS and CDR2 SASEGT. V shed 4 bases, J shed 8 bases, and the junction held 3 bases outside the gene matches. CDR3 bases read: TGTGCCAGCAGTGTGGGACTAGCGGGACGTACG. Amino acids: CASSVGLAGRT. The full-length CDR3 reads as CASSVGLAGRTQYF.